One and the same sample provided the 15 T cell receptor beta chains below, sequenced in a study of T cell responses to AZD1222 COVID-19 vaccine. Assay used: immunoSEQ multiplex PCR; TCRdb lists only in-frame clones, some missing. Here the sample spans roughly 110,000 clones, around 87% being singletons. The sequencing used peripheral blood, collected on day 0 of AZD1222 vaccination. These receptor sequences come from an adult in good health.

The chain carries TRBV25-1 and TRBJ1-2; 12 nucleotides line up with TRBD1. The V and J ends lost 7 bases and 8 bases, in that order; junction bases with no gene match: 17. CDR1 and CDR2 (germline): MGHDK, SYGVNS. The CDR3 extends over 17 amino acids. The CDR3: CASTKNPGQGAASGYTF. The CDR3 DNA follows: TGTGCCAGCACAAAAAATCCGGGACAGGGGGCGGCGAGCGGCTACACCTTC.

CDR3 amino acids: CAWSVRRGQPQHF. The CDR3 DNA reads TGTGCCTGGAGTGTCCGTAGGGGACAGCCCCAGCATTTT. This chain links TRBV30 with TRBJ1-5; a possible D gene is TRBD1 (5 bases). From germline, CDR1 is GTSNPN and CDR2 SVGIG (reference sequence). The V gene lost 0 bases and the J gene lost 7 bases, with 10 bases spanning the gap. The CDR3 is 13 residues long.

The CDR3 bases are TGTGCCAGCAGGCCAGACAGTCATGGCTACACCTTC. Protein product: CASRPDSHGYTF. The chain has TRBV7-2 and TRBJ1-2; D possibly corresponds to TRBD1 (5 bases). Trimming took 6 bases from V and 6 from J, leaving 11 bases between them. Germline V gene data show CDR1 as SGHTA and CDR2 as FQGNSA. The CDR3 spans 12 residues.

In DNA, the CDR3 is TGCAGCTTCAGGGGGCCCCCTAGCACAGATACGCAGTATTTT. Translation gives CSFRGPPSTDTQYF. V gene TRBV29-1 combines with J gene TRBJ2-3; TRBD1 aligns across 8 bases. J lost 0 bases, V lost 8 bases, and 7 bases had no gene match. This CDR3 region has 14 residues. In germline, CDR1 is SQVTM, CDR2 ANQGSEA.

The chain uses TRBV2 and TRBJ1-5; the match to TRBD1 covers 10 bases. The junction had 3 bases not matched to a gene; V was cut back by 10 bases and J by 3 bases. This CDR3 has 13 amino acids. Per germline, CDR1 SNHLY and CDR2 FYNNEI. DNA for the CDR3: TGTGCCACGGGACAGGGGAACAATCAGCCCCAGCATTTT. Protein sequence: CATGQGNNQPQHF.

The genes are TRBV11-2 and TRBJ2-1, with TRBD2 as a possible D gene (6 bases). Per germline, CDR1 SGHAT and CDR2 FQNNGV. The germline V and J ends were trimmed by 5 bases and 7 bases, with 15 bases remaining between them. This CDR3 contains 14 residues. CDR3 coding DNA: TGTGCCAGCAGCCTCGACATCCTAGCGAATGAGCAGTTCTTC. As protein: CASSLDILANEQFF.

This chain connects TRBV19 to TRBJ1-1; 12 bases agree with TRBD1. With V trimmed by 6 bases and J by 4 bases, 6 bases remained unmatched. This CDR3 has 15 amino acids. Germline values: CDR1 LNHDA, CDR2 SQIVND (reference sequence). CDR3 coding DNA: TGTGCCAGTAGGCGGGACAGGGGGCCGTTCACTGAAGCTTTCTTT. Its translation is CASRRDRGPFTEAFF.

V usage is TRBV3-1 (or the pseudogene TRBV3-2) and J usage is TRBJ2-1; the D gene is possibly TRBD2 (5 bases). Per the germline V gene, CDR1 is LGHDT and CDR2 is YNNKEL (reference sequence). V was pared by 4 bases and J by 2 bases, with 12 bases between. This CDR3 has 15 residues. Here the CDR3 DNA reads TGTGCCAGCAGCCGAGGACTTCTCACCTACAATGAGCAGTTCTTC. Translating gives CASSRGLLTYNEQFF.

The chain combines TRBV30 with TRBJ1-1; a weak D match, TRBD1 (5 bases). V was clipped by 2 bases and J by 1 base, with 5 bases between them. This CDR3 region has 12 residues. Per the germline V gene, CDR1 is GTSNPN and CDR2 is SVGIG (reference sequence). CDR3 sequence (DNA): TGTGCCTGGAGTCAGGGGAACACTGAAGCTTTCTTT. Protein: CAWSQGNTEAFF.

The chain recombines TRBV23-1 with TRBJ1-1, with D unresolved. TRBV23-1 is an ORF; its function is uncertain. The V end lost 4 bases, the J end lost 4 bases, and 7 bases lay between the germline ends. The length of the CDR3 is 12 residues. This CDR3 is CASSPWCTEAFF. CDR3 nucleotides: TGCGCCAGCAGTCCTTGGTGCACTGAAGCTTTCTTT.

CDR3 nucleotides: TGTGCCAGCTCAGGAGCGGGGGCCGGCGGGGAGCTGTTTTTT. This codes for CASSGAGAGGELFF. This sequence joins TRBV4-2 and TRBJ2-2; TRBD2 matches at 8 bases. CDR1 and CDR2 (germline): LGHNA, YNFKEQ. The CDR3 length is 14 residues. V was pared by 8 bases and J by 7 bases, with 9 bases of the junction left unmatched.

The chain carries TRBV19 and TRBJ1-6, with 11 positions matching TRBD1. The CDR3 has 14 residues. Per germline, CDR1 LNHDA and CDR2 SQIVND (reference sequence). The V and J ends lost 10 bases and 9 bases, in that order; junction bases with no gene match: 8. CDR3 DNA: TGTGCCATTCGGACAGGGGGCTCTGGTTCACCCCTCCACTTT. Its translation: CAIRTGGSGSPLHF.

The chain has TRBV5-4 and TRBJ1-5; D gene unclear. The CDR3 has 15 amino acids. Germline CDR1 SGHNT, CDR2 YYREEE (reference sequence). Trimming shortened V by 0 bases and J by 0 bases, and 7 bases separated the two germline ends. CDR3 sequence reads: CASSLGGYSNQPQHF. The CDR3 DNA sequence: TGTGCCAGCAGCTTGGGCGGCTATAGCAATCAGCCCCAGCATTTT.

The rearrangement links TRBV6-5 to TRBJ1-1; D may be TRBD1 (5 bases). The CDR3 loop spans 12 amino acids. The V end lost 7 bases, the J end lost 5 bases, and 11 bases lay between the germline ends. Germline V gene lookup returns CDR1 MNHEY and CDR2 SVGAGI. The CDR3 is CASTQGVTEAFF. Here the CDR3 DNA reads TGTGCCAGCACGCAGGGAGTGACTGAAGCTTTCTTT.

Only one count was recorded for this clone. CDR3 DNA sequence: TGTGCCAGCAGGGGGAGGGTACAGGATGGACGGGGCTACACCTTC. Its translation: CASRGRVQDGRGYTF. The gene calls are TRBV2 and TRBJ1-2, with D perhaps matching TRBD1 (5 bases). Trimming took off 6 bases at V and 8 bases at J, with 22 bases between the two ends. The CDR3 covers 15 residues. The germline V gene has CDR1 SNHLY and CDR2 FYNNEI.